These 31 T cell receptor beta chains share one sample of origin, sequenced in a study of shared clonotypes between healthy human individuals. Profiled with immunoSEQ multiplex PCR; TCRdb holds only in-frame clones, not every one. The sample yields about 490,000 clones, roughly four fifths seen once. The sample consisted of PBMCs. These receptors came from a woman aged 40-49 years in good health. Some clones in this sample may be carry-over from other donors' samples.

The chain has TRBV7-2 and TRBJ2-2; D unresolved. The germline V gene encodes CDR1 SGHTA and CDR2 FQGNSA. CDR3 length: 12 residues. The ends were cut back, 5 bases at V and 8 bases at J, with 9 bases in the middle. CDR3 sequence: CASSRDAGELFF. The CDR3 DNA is TGTGCCAGCAGCCGAGATGCTGGGGAGCTGTTTTTT.

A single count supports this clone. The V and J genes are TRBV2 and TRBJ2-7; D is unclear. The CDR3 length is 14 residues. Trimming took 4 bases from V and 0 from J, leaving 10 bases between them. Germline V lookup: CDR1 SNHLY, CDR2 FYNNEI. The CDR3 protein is CASSAERLSYEQYF. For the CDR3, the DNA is TGTGCCAGCAGTGCCGAGCGTCTCTCCTACGAGCAGTACTTC. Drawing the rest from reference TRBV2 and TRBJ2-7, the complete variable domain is EPEVTQTPSHQVTQMGQEVILRCVPISNHLYFYWYRQILGQKVEFLVSFYNNEISEKSEIFDDQFSVERPDGSNFTLKIRSTKLEDSAMYFCASSAERLSYEQYFGPGTRLTVT.

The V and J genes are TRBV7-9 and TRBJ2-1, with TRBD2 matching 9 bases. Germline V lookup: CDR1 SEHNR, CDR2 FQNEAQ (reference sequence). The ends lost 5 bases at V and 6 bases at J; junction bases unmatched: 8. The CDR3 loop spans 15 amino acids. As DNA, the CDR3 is TGTGCCAGCAGCGCCCGACTAGCGGCCGGCAATGAGCAGTTCTTC. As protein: CASSARLAAGNEQFF.

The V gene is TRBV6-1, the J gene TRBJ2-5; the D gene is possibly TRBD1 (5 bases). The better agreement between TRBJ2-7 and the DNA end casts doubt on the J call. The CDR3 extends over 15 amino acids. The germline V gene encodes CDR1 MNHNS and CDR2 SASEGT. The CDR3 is CASRENSLGAYEQYF. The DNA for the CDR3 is TGTGCCAGCAGAGAAAACAGCCTAGGGGCCTACGAGCAGTACTTC.

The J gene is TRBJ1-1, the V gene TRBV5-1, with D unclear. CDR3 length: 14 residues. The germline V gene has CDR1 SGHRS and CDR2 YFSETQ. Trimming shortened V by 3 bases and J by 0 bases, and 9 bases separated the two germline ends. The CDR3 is CASSSDWVNTEAFF. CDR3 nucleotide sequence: TGCGCCAGCAGCTCAGACTGGGTGAACACTGAAGCTTTCTTT. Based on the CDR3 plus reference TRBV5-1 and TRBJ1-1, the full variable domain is KAGVTQTPRYLIKTRGQQVTLSCSPISGHRSVSWYQQTPGQGLQFLFEYFSETQRNKGNFPGRFSGRQFSNSRSEMNVSTLELGDSALYLCASSSDWVNTEAFFGQGTRLTVV.

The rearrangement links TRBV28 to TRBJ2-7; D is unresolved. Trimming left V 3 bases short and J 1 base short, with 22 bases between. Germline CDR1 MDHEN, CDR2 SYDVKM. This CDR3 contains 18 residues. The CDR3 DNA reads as TGTGCCAGCAGTTTCAGGTCCGGACGGCCTTTAATATCCTACGAGCAGTACTTC. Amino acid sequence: CASSFRSGRPLISYEQYF.

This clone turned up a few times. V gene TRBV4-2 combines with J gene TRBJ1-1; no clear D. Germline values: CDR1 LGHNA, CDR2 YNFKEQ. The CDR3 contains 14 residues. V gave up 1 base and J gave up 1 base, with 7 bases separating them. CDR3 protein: CASSQGDRNTEAFF. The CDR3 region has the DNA TGTGCCAGCAGCCAAGGGGATAGGAACACTGAAGCTTTCTTT.

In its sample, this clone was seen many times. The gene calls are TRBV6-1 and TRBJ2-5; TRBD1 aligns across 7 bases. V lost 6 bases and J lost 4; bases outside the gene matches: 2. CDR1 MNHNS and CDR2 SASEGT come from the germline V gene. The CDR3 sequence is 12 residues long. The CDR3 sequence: CASSRQGETQYF. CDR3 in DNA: TGTGCCAGCAGCCGACAGGGAGAGACCCAGTACTTC.

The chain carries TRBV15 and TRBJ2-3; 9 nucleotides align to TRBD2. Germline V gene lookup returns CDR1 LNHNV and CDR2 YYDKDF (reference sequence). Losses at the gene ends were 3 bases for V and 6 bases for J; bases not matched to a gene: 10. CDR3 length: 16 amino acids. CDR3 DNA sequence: TGTGCCACCAGCAGGCTGGCGGGAGGGCCTTCGGATACGCAGTATTTT. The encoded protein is CATSRLAGGPSDTQYF.

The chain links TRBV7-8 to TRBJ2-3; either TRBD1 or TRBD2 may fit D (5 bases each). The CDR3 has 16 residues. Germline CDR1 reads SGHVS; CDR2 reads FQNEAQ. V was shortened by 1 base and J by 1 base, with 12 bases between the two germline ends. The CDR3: CASSLEGRGGTDTQYF. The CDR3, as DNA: TGTGCCAGCAGCTTAGAGGGGAGAGGTGGCACAGATACGCAGTATTTT.

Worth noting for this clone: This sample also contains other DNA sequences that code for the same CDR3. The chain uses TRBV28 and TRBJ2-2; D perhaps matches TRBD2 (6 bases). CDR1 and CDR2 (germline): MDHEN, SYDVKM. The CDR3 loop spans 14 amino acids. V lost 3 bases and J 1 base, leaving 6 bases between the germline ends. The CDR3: CASSLGGNTGELFF. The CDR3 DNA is TGTGCCAGCAGTTTGGGGGGGAACACCGGGGAGCTGTTTTTT.

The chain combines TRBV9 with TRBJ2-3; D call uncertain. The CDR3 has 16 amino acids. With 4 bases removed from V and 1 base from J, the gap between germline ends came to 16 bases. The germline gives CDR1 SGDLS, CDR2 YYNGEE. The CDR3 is CASSQTPRVGTDTQYF. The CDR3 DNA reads TGTGCCAGCAGCCAGACCCCACGGGTGGGCACAGATACGCAGTATTTT.

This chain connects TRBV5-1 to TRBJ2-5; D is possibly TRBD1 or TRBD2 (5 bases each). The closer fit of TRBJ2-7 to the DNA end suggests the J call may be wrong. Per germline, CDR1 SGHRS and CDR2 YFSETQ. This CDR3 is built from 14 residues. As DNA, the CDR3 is TGCGCCAGCAGCACCGGGGCAGGCCGGTACGAGCAGTACTTC. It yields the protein CASSTGAGRYEQYF.

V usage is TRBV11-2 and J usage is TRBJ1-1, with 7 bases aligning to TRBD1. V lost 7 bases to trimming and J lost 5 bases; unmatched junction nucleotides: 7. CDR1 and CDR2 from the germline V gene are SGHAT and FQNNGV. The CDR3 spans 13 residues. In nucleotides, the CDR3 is TGTGCCAGCAAAACAGGGGAGGTTACTGAAGCTTTCTTT. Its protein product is CASKTGEVTEAFF. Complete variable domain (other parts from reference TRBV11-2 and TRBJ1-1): EAGVAQSPRYKIIEKRQSVAFWCNPISGHATLYWYQQILGQGPKLLIQFQNNGVVDDSQLPKDRFSAERLKGVDSTLKIQPAKLEDSAVYLCASKTGEVTEAFFGQGTRLTVV.

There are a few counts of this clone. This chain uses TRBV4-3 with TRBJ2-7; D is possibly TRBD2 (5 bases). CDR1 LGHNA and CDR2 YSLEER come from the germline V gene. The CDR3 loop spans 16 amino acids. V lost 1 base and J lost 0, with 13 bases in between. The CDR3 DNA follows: TGCGCCAGCAGCCAAGGGGGTGGAGCGGCCTCCTACGAGCAGTACTTC. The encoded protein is CASSQGGGAASYEQYF.

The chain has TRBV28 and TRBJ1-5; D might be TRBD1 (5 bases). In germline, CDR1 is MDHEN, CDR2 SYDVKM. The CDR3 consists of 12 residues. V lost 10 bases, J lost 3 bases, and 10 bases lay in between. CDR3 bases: TGTGCCACCCAGGGCCCCAATCAGCCCCAGCATTTT. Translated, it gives CATQGPNQPQHF. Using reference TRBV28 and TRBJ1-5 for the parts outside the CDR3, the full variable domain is DVKVTQSSRYLVKRTGEKVFLECVQDMDHENMFWYRQDPGLGLRLIYFSYDVKMKEKGDIPEGYSVSREKKERFSLILESASTNQTSMYLCATQGPNQPQHFGDGTRLSIL.

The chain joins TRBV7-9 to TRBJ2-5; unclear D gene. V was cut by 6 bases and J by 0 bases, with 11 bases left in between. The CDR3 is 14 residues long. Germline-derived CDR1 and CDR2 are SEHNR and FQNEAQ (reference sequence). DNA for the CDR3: TGTGCCAGCAGTCTTTCACGGTACCAAGAGACCCAGTACTTC. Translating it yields CASSLSRYQETQYF.

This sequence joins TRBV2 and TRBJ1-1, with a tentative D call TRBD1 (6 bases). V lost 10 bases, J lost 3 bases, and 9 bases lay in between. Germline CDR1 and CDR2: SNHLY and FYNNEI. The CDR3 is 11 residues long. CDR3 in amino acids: CATRTDTEAFF. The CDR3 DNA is TGTGCCACCCGGACAGACACTGAAGCTTTCTTT.

CDR3 protein: CASRKQGTGELFF. The CDR3 nucleotides read TGTGCCAGCAGAAAACAGGGTACCGGGGAGCTGTTTTTT. This chain joins TRBV7-6 and TRBJ2-2; D might be TRBD1 (6 bases). CDR1 SGHVS and CDR2 FNYEAQ come from the germline V gene. This CDR3 region has 13 residues. V lost 6 bases and J 5 bases, leaving 10 bases between the germline ends.

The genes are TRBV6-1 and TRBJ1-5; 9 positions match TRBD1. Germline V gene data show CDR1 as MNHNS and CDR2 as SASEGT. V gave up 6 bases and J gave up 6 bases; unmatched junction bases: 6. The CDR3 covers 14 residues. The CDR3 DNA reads TGTGCCAGCAGATTGGACAGGGGTGGTCAGCCCCAGCATTTT. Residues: CASRLDRGGQPQHF.

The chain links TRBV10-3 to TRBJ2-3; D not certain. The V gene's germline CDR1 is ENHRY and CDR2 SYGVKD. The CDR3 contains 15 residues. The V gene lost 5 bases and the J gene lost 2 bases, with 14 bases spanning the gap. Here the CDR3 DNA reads TGTGCCATCAGTTCCACCACCAGCGCCACAGATACGCAGTATTTT. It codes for CAISSTTSATDTQYF.

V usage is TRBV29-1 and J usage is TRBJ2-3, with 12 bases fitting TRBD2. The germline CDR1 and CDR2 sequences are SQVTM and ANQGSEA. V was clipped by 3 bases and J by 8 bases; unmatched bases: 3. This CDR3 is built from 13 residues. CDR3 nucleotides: TGCAGCGTTGAGACTAGCGGGAGCGGTACGCAGTATTTT. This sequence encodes CSVETSGSGTQYF.

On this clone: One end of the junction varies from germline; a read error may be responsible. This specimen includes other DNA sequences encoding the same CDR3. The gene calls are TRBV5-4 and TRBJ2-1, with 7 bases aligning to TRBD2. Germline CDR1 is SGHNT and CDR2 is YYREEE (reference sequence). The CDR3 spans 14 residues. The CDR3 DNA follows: TGTGCCAGTAGCTTGCCTAGCGGATACAATGAGCAGTTCTTC. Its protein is CASSLPSGYNEQFF.

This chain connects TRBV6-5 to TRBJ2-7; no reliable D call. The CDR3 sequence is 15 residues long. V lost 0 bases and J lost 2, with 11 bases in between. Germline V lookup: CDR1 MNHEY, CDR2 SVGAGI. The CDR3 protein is CASSYSDARAYEQYF. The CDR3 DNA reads TGTGCCAGCAGTTACTCGGATGCAAGGGCCTACGAGCAGTACTTC.

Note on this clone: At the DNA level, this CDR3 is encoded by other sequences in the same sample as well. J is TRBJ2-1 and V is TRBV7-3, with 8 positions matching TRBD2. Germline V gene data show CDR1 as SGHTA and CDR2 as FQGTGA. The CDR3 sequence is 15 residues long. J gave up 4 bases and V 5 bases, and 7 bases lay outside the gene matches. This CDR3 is CASSLGLAGYNEQFF. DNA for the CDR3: TGTGCCAGCAGCCTAGGACTAGCCGGTTACAATGAGCAGTTCTTC.

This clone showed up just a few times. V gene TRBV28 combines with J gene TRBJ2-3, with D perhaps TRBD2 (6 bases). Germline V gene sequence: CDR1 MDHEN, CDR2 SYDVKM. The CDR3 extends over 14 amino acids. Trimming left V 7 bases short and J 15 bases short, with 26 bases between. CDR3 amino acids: CASNPTLAGSFFYF. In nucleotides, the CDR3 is TGTGCCAGCAATCCCACTCTGGCGGGAAGCTTTTTCTATTTT.

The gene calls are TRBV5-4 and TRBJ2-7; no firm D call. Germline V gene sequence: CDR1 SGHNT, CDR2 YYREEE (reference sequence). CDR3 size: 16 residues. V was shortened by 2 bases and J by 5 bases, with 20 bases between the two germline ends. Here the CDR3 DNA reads TGTGCCAGCAGCTTTTTTCCATTCCCTCGCCCGGACGAGCAGTACTTC. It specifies CASSFFPFPRPDEQYF.

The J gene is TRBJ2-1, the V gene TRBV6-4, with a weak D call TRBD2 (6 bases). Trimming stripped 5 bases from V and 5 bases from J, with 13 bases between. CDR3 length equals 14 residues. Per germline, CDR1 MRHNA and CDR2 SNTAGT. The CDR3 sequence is CASSPLWGDNEQFF. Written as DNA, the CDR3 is TGTGCCAGCAGTCCCCTCTGGGGGGACAATGAGCAGTTCTTC.

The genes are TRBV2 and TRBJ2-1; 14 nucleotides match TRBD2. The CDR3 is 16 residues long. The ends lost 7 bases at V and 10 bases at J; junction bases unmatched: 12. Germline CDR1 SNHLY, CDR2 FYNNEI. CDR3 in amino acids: CASKPGLAGVYGEQFF. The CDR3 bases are TGTGCCAGCAAACCGGGACTAGCGGGAGTTTATGGGGAGCAGTTCTTC.

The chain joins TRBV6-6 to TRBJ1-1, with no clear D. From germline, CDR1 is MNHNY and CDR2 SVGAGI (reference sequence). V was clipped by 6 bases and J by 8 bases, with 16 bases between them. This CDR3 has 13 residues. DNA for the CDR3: TGTGCCAGCAGCCCGCAGGTCGTGGCGGAAGCTTTCTTT. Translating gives CASSPQVVAEAFF.

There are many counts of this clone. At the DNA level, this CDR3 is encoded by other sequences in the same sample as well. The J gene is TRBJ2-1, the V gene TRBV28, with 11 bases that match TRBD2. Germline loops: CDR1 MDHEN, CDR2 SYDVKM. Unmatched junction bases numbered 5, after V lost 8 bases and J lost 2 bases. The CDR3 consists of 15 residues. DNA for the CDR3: TGTGCCAGCTTAGCGGGAGGGAAGACCTACAATGAGCAGTTCTTC. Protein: CASLAGGKTYNEQFF.